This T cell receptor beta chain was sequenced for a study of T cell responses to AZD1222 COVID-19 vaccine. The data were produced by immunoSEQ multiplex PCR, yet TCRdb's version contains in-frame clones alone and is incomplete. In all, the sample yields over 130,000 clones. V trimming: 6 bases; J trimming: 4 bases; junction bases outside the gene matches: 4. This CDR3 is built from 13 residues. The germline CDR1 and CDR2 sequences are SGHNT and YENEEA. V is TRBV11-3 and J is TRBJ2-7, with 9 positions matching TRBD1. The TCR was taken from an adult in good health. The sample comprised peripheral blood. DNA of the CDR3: TGTGCCAGCAGTAACAGGGGGCAGTACGAGCAGTACTTC. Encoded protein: CASSNRGQYEQYF.